These 11 T cell receptor beta chains originate from one sample sequenced in a study of blood T cell repertoires in COVID-19. Clones were read by immunoSEQ multiplex PCR, and TCRdb kept only the in-frame ones, dropping some. This repertoire shows around 160,000 clones, just under 80% found once; its top ten account for approximately 13%. The sequencing input was peripheral blood. All receptors derive from an elderly woman with acute or convalescent COVID-19.

This clone was detected only once. CDR3 region: CASSSRGGQPQHF. The CDR3 DNA is TGTGCCAGCAGCTCCCGTGGGGGGCAGCCCCAGCATTTT. V gene TRBV9 combines with J gene TRBJ1-5; TRBD1 might be the D (5 bases). The ends were cut back, 4 bases at V and 7 bases at J, with 12 bases in the middle. The germline V gene encodes CDR1 SGDLS and CDR2 YYNGEE. There are 13 residues in the CDR3.

The rearrangement uses TRBV18 and TRBJ2-5; perhaps TRBD1 as D (5 bases). This CDR3 is built from 14 residues. Trimming took off 6 bases at V and 2 bases at J, with 13 bases between the two ends. CDR1 KGHSH and CDR2 LQKENI come from the germline V gene. This CDR3 reads CASSLQGQQETQYF. The CDR3 DNA is TGTGCCAGCTCCCTTCAAGGACAACAAGAGACCCAGTACTTC.

This clone was counted between two and nine times. An end of the junction does not agree with germline; a read error may underlie this. The CDR3 nucleotides are TGTGCTAGCAGACCTGGACAGGGACCGCCTTTTGAGGAAAAACTGTTTTTT. Amino acids: CASRPGQGPPFEEKLFF. The chain carries TRBV7-7 and TRBJ1-4, with 8 bases identical to TRBD1. The CDR3 consists of 17 residues. The germline CDR1 and CDR2 sequences are SSHAT and FNYEAQ (reference sequence).

This clone was counted a single time. This chain links TRBV28 with TRBJ2-7; 8 bases align to TRBD2. This CDR3 has 16 amino acids. J was trimmed by 3 bases and V by 7 bases; bases with no gene match: 14. The germline V gene has CDR1 MDHEN and CDR2 SYDVKM. CDR3 DNA sequence: TGTGCCAGCAAAAATAACCTGGCGGGAGGTCTCTACGAGCAGTACTTC. Its protein is CASKNNLAGGLYEQYF.

The chain uses TRBV29-1 and TRBJ2-7; 8 bases are shared with TRBD1. Germline trimming cut 4 bases from V and 3 bases from J; bases unmatched to any gene: 5. CDR1 and CDR2 from the germline V gene are SQVTM and ANQGSEA. The CDR3 consists of 13 residues. The CDR3 protein is CSVARGPIYEQYF. The DNA for the CDR3 is TGCAGCGTTGCCAGGGGGCCGATCTACGAGCAGTACTTC.

This chain uses TRBV7-2 with TRBJ2-7; 9 bases match TRBD1. V trimming: 3 bases; J trimming: 0 bases; junction bases outside the gene matches: 9. The CDR3 extends over 17 amino acids. Germline CDR1 reads SGHTA; CDR2 reads FQGNSA. The CDR3 nucleotides are TGTGCCAGCAGCTTCCATCCGACAGGGGGGAGCTCCTACGAGCAGTACTTC. This gives the protein CASSFHPTGGSSYEQYF.

V usage is TRBV6-5 and J usage is TRBJ2-7; a weak D match, TRBD1 (5 bases). The CDR3 sequence is 14 residues long. V shed 2 bases and J shed 1 base, with 9 bases lying between them. CDR1 is MNHEY, CDR2 SVGAGI, per germline. Written as DNA, the CDR3 is TGTGCCAGCAGTTACGGGGCATTTTCCTACGAGCAGTACTTC. Translation gives CASSYGAFSYEQYF.

This clone was observed a handful of times. The genes are TRBV7-2 and TRBJ2-1; possible D gene TRBD2, 5 bases. This CDR3 has 15 amino acids. Trimming took 3 bases from V and 6 from J, leaving 15 bases between them. Germline CDR1 is SGHTA and CDR2 is FQGNSA. The chain's CDR3 is CASSLGGSSRNEQFF. Written as DNA, the CDR3 is TGTGCCAGCAGCTTGGGCGGCTCTAGCCGCAATGAGCAGTTCTTC. The complete variable domain, with remaining parts taken from reference TRBV7-2 and TRBJ2-1, reads GAGVSQSPSNKVTEKGKDVELRCDPISGHTALYWYRQSLGQGLEFLIYFQGNSAPDKSGLPSDRFSAERTGGSVSTLTIQRTQQEDSAVYLCASSLGGSSRNEQFFGPGTRLTVL.

This clone was seen only a few times. The gene calls are TRBV2 and TRBJ1-5, with 7 bases identical to TRBD1. Per the germline V gene, CDR1 is SNHLY and CDR2 is FYNNEI. The CDR3 consists of 14 residues. J gave up 4 bases and V 9 bases, and 9 bases lay outside the gene matches. CDR3 residues: CASKDRRGNQPQHF. CDR3 DNA sequence: TGTGCCAGTAAGGACAGGCGGGGTAATCAGCCCCAGCATTTT.

The V and J genes are TRBV6-5 and TRBJ1-6; TRBD1 matches at 8 bases. The CDR3 is made up of 14 amino acids. V lost 2 bases, J lost 15 bases, and 9 bases stayed unmatched. Germline assignment: CDR1 MNHEY and CDR2 SVGAGI. The CDR3 loop reads CASSYLDRAGLLHF. The CDR3, as DNA: TGTGCCAGCAGTTACCTGGACAGGGCCGGGCTCCTCCACTTT.

The chain links TRBV5-1 to TRBJ1-3, with unresolved D. Germline V lookup: CDR1 SGHRS, CDR2 YFSETQ. CDR3 length: 15 residues. V was shortened by 7 bases and J by 7 bases, with 21 bases between the two germline ends. The CDR3: CASSPTHSGGNTIYF. The DNA for the CDR3 is TGCGCCAGCTCTCCCACCCATTCTGGCGGGAACACCATATATTTT.